A few counts support the clone carrying this T cell receptor (beta chain). What it binds is not known. The data stem from a study of T-cell reconstitution after alpha-beta-depleted transplantation in children. Points from the study as a whole: By about two months after transplant, alpha-beta T cells reportedly arose from several hundred graft clones that had expanded. Some patients showed high day-60 TCRbeta diversity, which derived from surviving recipient T cells and thymic progenitors.

Unique molecular identifiers were incorporated during preparation of the TCRbeta library. TCRdb reprocessed the PCR reads with MiXCR, giving one entry per CDR3 protein. The data hold about a million distinct CDR3 sequences, with about 30% observed a single time. This CDR3 region has 12 residues. Per germline, CDR1 DFQATT and CDR2 SNEGSKA (reference sequence). V dropped 6 bases and J dropped 5 bases, with 11 bases sitting between them. This TCR was sampled from a boy in the first two years of life who had a stem cell transplant for SCID, so the T cells may come from the graft donor. The sample was PBMCs, mostly from graft donor cells, taken 360 days after TCRalphabeta/CD19-depleted stem cell transplant. The genes are TRBV20-1 and TRBJ2-1, with D unresolved. CDR3 bases: TGCAGTGCCCGAAGGAACCACAATGAGCAGTTCTTC. Its protein product is CSARRNHNEQFF.